Sequencing of this T cell receptor beta chain was carried out in a study of cytomegalovirus exposure and HLA in healthy donors. Notes on the study in general: Later analysis found that TCR beta chains associated with HLA were more clonally expanded than other, equally common chains.

CDR1 and CDR2 from the germline V gene are SGHTA and FQGNSA. Trimming left V 0 bases short and J 11 bases short, with 16 bases between. The CDR3 length is 14 residues. As for this clone: What it recognizes is unknown.

Primers included in the PCR were 60 Vbeta and 13 Jbeta primers. Sequenced by immunoSEQ multiplex PCR; TCRdb stores in-frame clones only, minus some. This sample has tens of thousands of clones; about 77% occur once, and the top ten carry roughly 5%. The chain carries TRBV7-2 and TRBJ1-1; D is perhaps TRBD1 (6 bases). This TCR was sampled from a woman aged 25 to 39 in good health and CMV-seronegative. Material: PBMCs. In DNA, the CDR3 is TGTGCCAGCAGCTTAGCGGGGGCCGGCCTGAGTGCTTTCTTT. Encoded protein: CASSLAGAGLSAFF.